This T cell receptor (beta chain) comes out of a study of T cell repertoires in cytomegalovirus infection (dated by TCRdb to the late 2010s). As for the study more broadly: Donor HLA type was relevant to the analysis, as public TCR beta signatures indicated carriage of CMV infection together with the matching HLA type. The paper as a whole reports these results and caveats: The ex vivo response was dominated by HLA-C-restricted CMV-specific TCR beta clonotypes, which also provided the single most frequent clonotype in two of eight donors. Carriers of CMV infection plus the relevant HLA type were discriminated by the cumulative frequency of public TCR beta family members in the study cohort and in an independent roughly 380-donor cohort.

V sheds 5 bases and J sheds 9 bases, leaving 20 bases between their ends. CDR1 MDHEN and CDR2 SYDVKM are derived from the germline V gene. There are 15 amino acids in the CDR3, from cysteine to phenylalanine inclusive. Only the CDR3 portion is preserved as DNA: 45 bases, with reading frame beginning at the first base. Sequencing took place on an Illumina HiSeq 1500. TCRdb reworked the public reads: Q25 trimming with fastp, MiXCR clone assembly, productive beta chains retained. A single entry per CDR3 protein holds the most common genes and DNA from its merged rows. The sample profile shows roughly 320,000 distinct CDR3 sequences; about 9.2% of them were found once. Clones ranked in the top ten supply approximately 2.4% of the sample. This clonotype has a count of ten or more. Its binding antigen is unknown. No base quality information exists; no much larger clone differs at one position.

This clonotype was obtained from a human donor in good health (CMV status not recorded). Some clones in this sample may be carry-over from other donors' samples. The sequence joins TRBV28 to TRBJ2-1; no D gene call is confident. The sequenced material came from PBMCs. The DNA sequence reads TGTGCCAGCAGTCTCACCAGGCCAGGCTCGGGTGAGCAGTTCTTC. This sequence encodes CASSLTRPGSGEQFF.